This T cell receptor beta chain was found in a study of PD-L1 blockade in urothelial cancer. Data came from immunoSEQ multiplex PCR; TCRdb stores just in-frame clones and leaves some out. The table has roughly 87,000 clones, about 89% seen once; the top ten hold around 0.94%. There are 15 residues in the CDR3. The germline V gene encodes CDR1 MNHEY and CDR2 SVGAGI. V gave up 0 bases and J gave up 0 bases, with 8 bases separating them. The time point is: pretreatment peripheral blood. The source was PBMCs, collected around atezolizumab (anti-PD-L1) treatment. The sequence came from a woman aged 80 or over with urothelial cancer. The chain employs TRBV6-5 and TRBJ1-1, with a weak D call TRBD1 (6 bases). DNA of the CDR3: TGTGCCAGCAGTTACTCGGGACAACTGAACACTGAAGCTTTCTTT. Protein product: CASSYSGQLNTEAFF.